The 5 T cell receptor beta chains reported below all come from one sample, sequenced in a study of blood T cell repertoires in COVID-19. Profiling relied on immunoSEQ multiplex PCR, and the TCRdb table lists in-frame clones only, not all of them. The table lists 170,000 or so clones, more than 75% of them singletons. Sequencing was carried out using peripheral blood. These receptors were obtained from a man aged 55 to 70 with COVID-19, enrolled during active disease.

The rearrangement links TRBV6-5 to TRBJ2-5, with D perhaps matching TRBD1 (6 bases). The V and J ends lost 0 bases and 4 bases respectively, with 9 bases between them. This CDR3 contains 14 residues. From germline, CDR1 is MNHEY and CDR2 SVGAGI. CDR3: CASSYSGASETQYF. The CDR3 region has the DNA TGTGCCAGCAGTTACTCGGGGGCCTCAGAGACCCAGTACTTC.

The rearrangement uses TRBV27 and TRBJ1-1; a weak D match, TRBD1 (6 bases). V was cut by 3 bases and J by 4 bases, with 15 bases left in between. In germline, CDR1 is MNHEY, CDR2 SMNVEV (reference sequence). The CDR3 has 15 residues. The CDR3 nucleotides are TGTGCCAGCAGTTTGGGGACAACGATGGGCACTGAAGCTTTCTTT. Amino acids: CASSLGTTMGTEAFF.

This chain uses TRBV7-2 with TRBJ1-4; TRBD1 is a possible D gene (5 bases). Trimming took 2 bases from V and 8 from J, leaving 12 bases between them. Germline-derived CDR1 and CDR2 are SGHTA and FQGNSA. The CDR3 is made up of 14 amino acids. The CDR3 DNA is TGTGCCAGCAGCTTAACCGGGGGAGGGGAAAAACTGTTTTTT. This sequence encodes CASSLTGGGEKLFF.

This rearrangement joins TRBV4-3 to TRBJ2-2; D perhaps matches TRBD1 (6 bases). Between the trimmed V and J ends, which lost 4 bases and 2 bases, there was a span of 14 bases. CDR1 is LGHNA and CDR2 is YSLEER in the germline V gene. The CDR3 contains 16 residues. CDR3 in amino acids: CASSLRAQGNTGELFF. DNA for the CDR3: TGCGCCAGCAGCCTTCGAGCACAGGGCAACACCGGGGAGCTGTTTTTT.

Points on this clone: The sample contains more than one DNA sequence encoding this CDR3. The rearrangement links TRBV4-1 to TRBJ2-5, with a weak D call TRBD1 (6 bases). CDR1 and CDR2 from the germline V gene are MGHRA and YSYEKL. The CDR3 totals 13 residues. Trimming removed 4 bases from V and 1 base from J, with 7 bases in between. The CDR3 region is CASSRTAQETQYF. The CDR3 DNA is TGCGCCAGCAGCCGGACAGCCCAAGAGACCCAGTACTTC.